This T cell receptor beta chain was recorded in a study of blood T cells in healthy people across ages. A second roughly 6 to 11 cycle PCR used barcoded and J-beta primers. Template switching added a 12-random-nucleotide identifier to every cDNA molecule. TCRdb reprocessed the 5' RACE reads via MiXCR and lists one record per CDR3 protein. Of about 970,000 distinct CDR3 sequences in the sample, about 53% were seen once. Per germline, CDR1 MGHRA and CDR2 YSYEKL. CDR3 length equals 14 residues. Points on this clonotype: One end of the junction is discordant with germline, which a read error may explain.

Sequenced input: blood. This chain connects TRBV4-1 to TRBJ1-2, with D possibly TRBD1 on 5 matching bases. The receptor was isolated from an older woman in good health. The DNA for the CDR3 is TGCGCCGGCAGCCAACTAAGGACAAGCTATGGCTACACCTTC. It encodes CAGSQLRTSYGYTF.